These 19 T cell receptor beta chains were sequenced from one sample in a study of identical twins. TCRdb re-called the 5' RACE reads through MiXCR, storing one row per CDR3 protein. The sample has more than 600,000 distinct CDR3 sequences, 18% seen once; the top ten hold 13%. Another study also made use of these data, one on T cells expressing NK-cell markers.

The specimen sequenced was PBMCs. These receptor sequences come from a woman younger than 30 in good health.

The chain uses TRBV5-1 and TRBJ2-1, with TRBD2 matching 7 bases. Germline CDR1 and CDR2: SGHRS and YFSETQ. V lost 0 bases, J lost 3 bases, and 6 bases stayed unmatched. The CDR3 length is 16 residues. The CDR3 coding sequence is TGCGCCAGCAGCTTGGCCTTCGGGGGGAGCTACAATGAGCAGTTCTTC. Its protein product is CASSLAFGGSYNEQFF.

The CDR3 sequence is CASSQDRGYNVLTF. CDR3 sequence (DNA): TGTGCCAGCAGCCAGGACAGGGGGTACAACGTCCTGACTTTC. This sequence joins TRBV7-2 and TRBJ2-6; 10 bases fit TRBD1. The J segment lost 9 bases and the V segment lost 5 bases, leaving 4 bases of the junction unmatched. The CDR3 consists of 14 residues. Germline V CDR1 and CDR2: SGHTA, FQGNSA.

This clonotype was seen a handful of times. The chain links TRBV12-3 or TRBV12-4 to TRBJ2-7; the match to TRBD1 covers 8 bases. The CDR3 contains 15 residues. V shed 6 bases and J 0 bases; nucleotides not matched to a gene: 7. In DNA form, the CDR3 reads TGTGCCAGCAGGGCCAGGGGGCCTAACTCCTACGAGCAGTACTTC. It specifies CASRARGPNSYEQYF.

The rearrangement uses TRBV20-1 and TRBJ2-1; 10 bases are a match to TRBD2. The germline V gene encodes CDR1 DFQATT and CDR2 SNEGSKA (reference sequence). The CDR3 is 14 residues long. Unmatched junction bases numbered 5, after V lost 2 bases and J lost 7 bases. The CDR3 loop reads CSARLYSGRNEQFF. The DNA of the CDR3 is TGCAGTGCTAGATTATATAGCGGGAGGAATGAGCAGTTCTTC.

The chain uses TRBV6-5 and TRBJ2-5; 8 nucleotides align to TRBD1. Germline lookup yields CDR1 MNHEY and CDR2 SVGAGI. V shed 3 bases and J 5 bases; nucleotides not matched to a gene: 2. CDR3 size: 13 residues. The CDR3 reads CASSYRTGETQYF. The CDR3 DNA reads as TGTGCCAGCAGTTATAGGACAGGGGAGACCCAGTACTTC.

This rearrangement joins TRBV11-2 to TRBJ2-7, with a weak D call TRBD1 (5 bases). There are 16 residues in the CDR3. Germline V gives CDR1 SGHAT, CDR2 FQNNGV. Trimming stripped 5 bases from V and 2 bases from J, with 19 bases between. This chain's CDR3 is CASSLFPGMTTYEQYF. In DNA, the CDR3 is TGTGCCAGCAGCCTTTTTCCAGGGATGACAACCTACGAGCAGTACTTC. Looking up the rest from reference TRBV11-2 and TRBJ2-7 gives the full variable domain: EAGVAQSPRYKIIEKRQSVAFWCNPISGHATLYWYQQILGQGPKLLIQFQNNGVVDDSQLPKDRFSAERLKGVDSTLKIQPAKLEDSAVYLCASSLFPGMTTYEQYFGPGTRLTVT.

The chain uses TRBV6-1 and TRBJ2-3; the D is unclear. Germline CDR1 and CDR2: MNHNS and SASEGT. Trimming stripped 6 bases from V and 5 bases from J, with 18 bases between. There are 15 residues in the CDR3. CDR3 loop: CASSVTFVIGDTQYF. Here the CDR3 DNA reads TGTGCCAGCAGCGTGACCTTTGTGATTGGAGATACGCAGTATTTT.

There are a few counts of this clonotype. The rearrangement joins TRBV7-2 to TRBJ1-1; D unclear. V gave up 5 bases and J gave up 4 bases, with 14 bases separating them. CDR1 and CDR2 (germline): SGHTA, FQGNSA. This CDR3 has 14 residues. The CDR3 is CASSPPGRITEAFF. As DNA, the CDR3 is TGTGCCAGCAGCCCGCCTGGCAGGATCACTGAAGCTTTCTTT. Full variable domain (rest looked up from reference TRBV7-2 and TRBJ1-1): GAGVSQSPSNKVTEKGKDVELRCDPISGHTALYWYRQSLGQGLEFLIYFQGNSAPDKSGLPSDRFSAERTGGSVSTLTIQRTQQEDSAVYLCASSPPGRITEAFFGQGTRLTVV.

J is TRBJ2-1 and V is TRBV5-1; tentative D call: TRBD1 (6 bases). There are 18 residues in the CDR3. Deletions cut 0 bases from V and 5 bases from J, with 21 bases between. Germline V gene data show CDR1 as SGHRS and CDR2 as YFSETQ. CDR3 in amino acids: CASSLAKGGGFLNNEQFF. The CDR3 nucleotides read TGCGCCAGCAGCTTGGCAAAAGGTGGGGGCTTCCTTAACAATGAGCAGTTCTTC.

The chain couples TRBV27 to TRBJ2-7; 11 bases fit TRBD1. The CDR3 sequence is 12 residues long. Germline CDR1 is MNHEY and CDR2 is SMNVEV (reference sequence). The CDR3 is CATGTGGQEQYF. The CDR3 nucleotides are TGTGCTACTGGGACAGGGGGTCAGGAGCAGTACTTC.

This clonotype was detected a few times. The V gene is TRBV6-1, the J gene TRBJ2-1; TRBD2 aligns across 9 bases. The CDR3 is 15 amino acids. V gave up 8 bases and J gave up 3 bases; unmatched junction bases: 8. Germline CDR1 is MNHNS and CDR2 is SASEGT. The CDR3 loop reads CASLAGGPVYNEQFF. In DNA, the CDR3 is TGTGCCAGCCTTGCGGGAGGGCCAGTCTACAATGAGCAGTTCTTC.

This clonotype was counted only a few times. The genes are TRBV9 and TRBJ1-3; D is ambiguous. Trimming stripped 2 bases from V and 0 bases from J, with 12 bases between. Germline CDR1 SGDLS, CDR2 YYNGEE. The CDR3 is 16 residues long. The CDR3 loop is CASSVRPSGSGNTIYF. DNA for the CDR3: TGTGCCAGCAGCGTGAGGCCCTCGGGCTCTGGAAACACCATATATTTT.

In its sample, this clonotype was seen many times. The chain combines TRBV7-9 with TRBJ2-1; D not certain. The CDR3 length is 13 residues. V was shortened by 0 bases and J by 9 bases, with 9 bases between the two germline ends. CDR1 and CDR2 (germline): SEHNR, FQNEAQ (reference sequence). The CDR3 here is CASSLASITEQFF. The CDR3 nucleotides read TGTGCCAGCAGCTTAGCGTCAATAACTGAGCAGTTCTTC.

The rearrangement uses TRBV20-1 and TRBJ1-2; D unclear. Germline V gene lookup returns CDR1 DFQATT and CDR2 SNEGSKA (reference sequence). The ends were cut back, 3 bases at V and 8 bases at J, with 7 bases in the middle. This CDR3 has 10 residues. The CDR3 DNA reads TGCAGTGCTAGGATGCGAGGCTACACCTTC. The encoded protein is CSARMRGYTF.

This clonotype has a handful of counts. This chain links TRBV12-3 or TRBV12-4 with TRBJ2-1; possible D gene TRBD2, 5 bases. CDR3 length equals 13 residues. Trimming took 4 bases from V and 15 from J, leaving 19 bases between them. The CDR3 protein is CASSYQARVGLFF. The DNA of the CDR3 is TGTGCCAGCAGTTACCAAGCGAGGGTTGGCCTGTTCTTC.

The chain links TRBV7-2 to TRBJ2-5; D is perhaps TRBD1 (5 bases). This CDR3 has 16 residues. Germline V gives CDR1 SGHTA, CDR2 FQGNSA. V was cut by 0 bases and J by 2 bases, with 13 bases left in between. The CDR3 spells CASSLALPAGQETQYF. The DNA for the CDR3 is TGTGCCAGCAGCTTAGCGCTCCCCGCAGGGCAAGAGACCCAGTACTTC.

The chain has TRBV5-1 and TRBJ2-3; TRBD1 matches at 8 bases. The CDR3 sequence is 16 residues long. The V and J ends lost 4 bases and 4 bases, in that order; junction bases with no gene match: 11. Germline values: CDR1 SGHRS, CDR2 YFSETQ. The CDR3 DNA sequence: TGCGCCAGCAGCCCAGGACAGGGCCGTCCCTCAGATACGCAGTATTTT. Its translation is CASSPGQGRPSDTQYF.

The table lists this clonotype with a few counts. This chain connects TRBV20-1 to TRBJ2-1; D is possibly TRBD1 (6 bases). There are 16 residues in the CDR3. CDR1 DFQATT and CDR2 SNEGSKA come from the germline V gene (reference sequence). Trimming stripped 5 bases from V and 2 bases from J, with 19 bases between. CDR3 nucleotide sequence: TGCAGTGCTCCGATGGTTGGGGGCAGTACCTACAATGAGCAGTTCTTC. This sequence encodes CSAPMVGGSTYNEQFF.

This clonotype has only a few counts. The chain recombines TRBV5-5 with TRBJ2-2, with D possibly TRBD2 on 6 matching bases. Trimming removed 1 base from V and 6 bases from J, with 10 bases in between. This CDR3 has 14 residues. CDR1 is SGHKS, CDR2 YYEKEE, per germline (reference sequence). CDR3 in DNA: TGTGCCAGCAGCTTGCGTGGGACTCCCGGGGAGCTGTTTTTT. Amino acids: CASSLRGTPGELFF.